This is a list of T cell receptor beta chains from one sample in a study of T cell responses to AZD1222 COVID-19 vaccine. Profiled with immunoSEQ multiplex PCR; TCRdb holds only in-frame clones, not every one. The sample contains roughly 65,000 clones, 88% of which appear only once. Sequencing was performed on peripheral blood, taken on day 0 of AZD1222 vaccination. The receptor set was obtained from an adult in good health. Both conserved end residues are part of each CDR3. D genes are given only for firm matches. Only some rows state a clone size, as once, few, many or a class for expanded clones.

>TRBJ2-7|NA|TRBV9|NA
TGTGCCAGCAGCGCCACCGGGACCTCCTACGAGCAGTACTTC
CASSATGTSYEQYF
>TRBJ1-3|NA|TRBV28|few
TGTGCCAGCAGTGGAGGTGCTGGAAACACCATATATTTT
CASSGGAGNTIYF
>TRBJ2-1|NA|TRBV5-4|NA
TGTGCCAGCAGCTTGACCGCTACCTACAATGAGCAGTTCTTC
CASSLTATYNEQFF
>TRBJ2-7|NA|TRBV14|NA
TGTGCCAGCAGCATTCGACGCTACGAGCAGTACTTC
CASSIRRYEQYF
>TRBJ2-1|NA|TRBV5-1|NA
TGCGCCAGCAGCTTGAGGTGGGACGGGCACGTAAACAATGAGCAGTTCTTC
CASSLRWDGHVNNEQFF
>TRBJ1-6|TRBD1|TRBV6-2/TRBV6-3|NA
TGTGCCAGCAGTTACAGAGGGGGCGGAATGGATTCACCCCTCCACTTT
CASSYRGGGMDSPLHF
>TRBJ2-7|NA|TRBV9|NA
TGTGCCAGCAGCGTAGGGTCGGACGGGGTCAGCTCCTACGAGCAGTACTTC
CASSVGSDGVSSYEQYF
>TRBJ2-7|NA|TRBV5-4|NA
TGTGCCAGCAGCTTGACCGGTAATGAGCAGTACTTC
CASSLTGNEQYF
>TRBJ2-1|TRBD2|TRBV19|NA
TGTGCCAGTAGTAGGCTAGCGGGGGGCTACAATGAGCAGTTCTTC
CASSRLAGGYNEQFF
>TRBJ1-2|NA|TRBV28|NA
TGTGCCAGCAGTTTACCCACCCCTCAGAGTTTCTACACCTTC
CASSLPTPQSFYTF
>TRBJ1-1|NA|TRBV15|NA
TGTGCCACCGTAGGTCGGTCAGGAGTCACTGAAGCTTTCTTT
CATVGRSGVTEAFF
>TRBJ1-6|NA|TRBV28|NA
TGTGCCAGCATGAGAACAGGCAGTTCACCCCTCCACTTT
CASMRTGSSPLHF
>TRBJ2-2|TRBD2|TRBV24-1|NA
TGTGCCACCAGTCGCCTCTCAAGCGGGAGTTCAGGGACAACCGGGGAGCTGTTTTTT
CATSRLSSGSSGTTGELFF
>TRBJ1-6|NA|TRBV30|NA
TGTGCCTGGAGTGTACAGGACGGGACACCCCTCCACTTT
CAWSVQDGTPLHF
>TRBJ2-1|NA|TRBV19|NA
TGTGCCAGTAGTATCCGGAGGGGGCACGGCAATGAGCAGTTCTTC
CASSIRRGHGNEQFF
>TRBJ2-3|NA|TRBV6-4|NA
TGTGCCAGCAGTGACTCGGGGGGCGGCACAGATACGCAGTATTTT
CASSDSGGGTDTQYF
>TRBJ1-1|NA|TRBV7-9|once
TGTGCCAGCAAACGTGGATCTGAAGCTTTCTTT
CASKRGSEAFF
>TRBJ1-1|NA|TRBV6-2/TRBV6-3|NA
TGTGCCAGCAGTTTCGGACGGCGGGTCACTGAAGCTTTCTTT
CASSFGRRVTEAFF
>TRBJ1-3|NA|TRBV11-3|NA
TGTGCCAGCAGCAGATCCTTAAATCTACCAGGGATCGGGCATAAGGACACCATATATTTT
CASSRSLNLPGIGHKDTIYF
>TRBJ2-2|NA|TRBV13|NA
TGTGCCAGCAGCCCACGTTACACCGGGGAGCTGTTTTTT
CASSPRYTGELFF
>TRBJ1-5|NA|TRBV7-2|NA
TGTGCCAGCAGCTTTTACGCGGCGGGTAGTTATAGCAATCAGCCCCAGCATTTT
CASSFYAAGSYSNQPQHF
>TRBJ1-4|NA|TRBV28|NA
TGTGCCAGCAGGAGTATCAGGGGCCCGTTTAATGAAAAACTGTTTTTT
CASRSIRGPFNEKLFF
>TRBJ2-1|TRBD2|TRBV28|NA
TGTGCCAGCAGTTATATTTCGGGAGGGCCGTCCTACAATGAGCAGTTCTTC
CASSYISGGPSYNEQFF
>TRBJ2-7|TRBD2|TRBV5-1|NA
TGCGCCAGCAGCTTGGCACTGGGCCTTAGCGGGAGTTCCTACGAGCAGTACTTC
CASSLALGLSGSSYEQYF
>TRBJ1-2|TRBD1|TRBV6-1|NA
TGTGCCAGCAGTGAAGCGTCGAGGACAGGGCCCTATGGCTACACCTTC
CASSEASRTGPYGYTF
>TRBJ1-2|NA|TRBV7-2|NA
TGTGCCAGCAGCTTAGCGGGGACTATCAACTATGGCTACACCTTC
CASSLAGTINYGYTF
>TRBJ1-5|NA|TRBV28|NA
TGTGCCAGCAGTTTCCCAGAATACAATCAGCCCCAGCATTTT
CASSFPEYNQPQHF
>TRBJ2-1|TRBD2|TRBV29-1|NA
TGCAGCGTTCCTAGACTAGCGGGTGGTCATGAGCAGTTCTTC
CSVPRLAGGHEQFF
>TRBJ2-2|NA|TRBV4-2|once
TGTGCCAGCAGCCAATGGGGGGCGGGAGAGGACACCGGGGAGCTGTTTTTT
CASSQWGAGEDTGELFF
>TRBJ1-5|TRBD1|TRBV24-1|NA
TGTGCCACCAGTGATTCCAGGGGGCGAGGCCATTATAGCAATCAGCCCCAGCATTTT
CATSDSRGRGHYSNQPQHF
>TRBJ1-5|TRBD1|TRBV30|once
TGTGCCTGGAGTAAGGGGGCGGGCAATCAGCCCCAGCATTTT
CAWSKGAGNQPQHF
>TRBJ1-6|TRBD1|TRBV7-9|NA
TGTGCCAGCAGCCACCGGGACAGGGGAGATTCACCCCTCCACTTT
CASSHRDRGDSPLHF
>TRBJ2-2|NA|TRBV24-1|NA
TGTGCCACCAGTTACCAAGGGGCGCCCGGGGAGCTGTTTTTT
CATSYQGAPGELFF
>TRBJ2-2|NA|TRBV10-1|NA
TGCGCCAGCAGTCGGGACCCCACCGGGGAGCTGTTTTTT
CASSRDPTGELFF
>TRBJ2-1|TRBD2|TRBV11-2|once
TGTGCCAGCAGCTTAGAGGGGATAGCGGGTTTGAATGAGCAGTTCTTC
CASSLEGIAGLNEQFF
>TRBJ1-2|NA|TRBV4-3|few
TGCGCCAGCAGCCCCGGACTGGTCGGGAACTATGGCTACACCTTC
CASSPGLVGNYGYTF
>TRBJ2-5|TRBD2|TRBV3-1/TRBV3-2|NA
TGTGCCAGCAGCCCCCGGAGGGTGGGCGGGAGTAAGTACTTC
CASSPRRVGGSKYF
>TRBJ1-1|NA|TRBV28|NA
TGTGCCAGCAGTAGATGGTTCCAATCCACTGAAGCTTTCTTT
CASSRWFQSTEAFF
>TRBJ2-1|TRBD1|TRBV2|once
TGTGCCAGCAGTCTTGGACAGGGTAAAGTCAATGAGCAGTTCTTC
CASSLGQGKVNEQFF
>TRBJ1-3|NA|TRBV7-2|few
TGTGCCAGCAGCTTTTATGGCTCTGGAAACACCATATATTTT
CASSFYGSGNTIYF
>TRBJ2-7|TRBD2|TRBV7-2|NA
TGTGCCAGCAGCCTCGGACTAGCGGGAGTCGGTGAGCAGTACTTC
CASSLGLAGVGEQYF
>TRBJ2-6|NA|TRBV9|NA
TGTGCCAGCAGCCCGGTCTCTGGGGCCAACGTCCTGACTTTC
CASSPVSGANVLTF
>TRBJ2-3|NA|TRBV7-3|NA
TGTGCCAGCAGCTTAAGCTTCAACCGTGCGCAGTATTTT
CASSLSFNRAQYF
>TRBJ2-3|NA|TRBV3-1/TRBV3-2|NA
TGTGCCAGCAGCCAAGGGGGGATAAGGGATACGCAGTATTTT
CASSQGGIRDTQYF
>TRBJ2-1|NA|TRBV12-3/TRBV12-4|NA
TGTGCCAGCAGTTTTCCAGGGGGGAATGAGCAGTTCTTC
CASSFPGGNEQFF
>TRBJ2-1|TRBD2|TRBV6-5|NA
TGTGCCAGCAGTCCACCGGGACTACCATACAATGAGCAGTTCTTC
CASSPPGLPYNEQFF
>TRBJ1-1|NA|TRBV27|NA
TGTGCCAGCACGGGACATCCCCCGGTGGACACTGAAGCTTTCTTT
CASTGHPPVDTEAFF
>TRBJ1-2|NA|TRBV19|NA
TGTGCCAGTAGTCCCCGGGACCGTGGCTACACCTTC
CASSPRDRGYTF
>TRBJ1-5|NA|TRBV27|NA
TGTGCCAGCAGTCCGAGGTGGTTCGGGGCGGGTCAGCCCCAGCATTTT
CASSPRWFGAGQPQHF
>TRBJ2-7|TRBD1|TRBV4-2|NA
TGTGCCAGCAGCGCCCGGGACAGCTCCTACGAGCAGTACTTC
CASSARDSSYEQYF
>TRBJ2-7|NA|TRBV4-2|once
TGTGCCAGCAGCCGGGACTTTTCGGGGACCTCCTACGAGCAGTACTTC
CASSRDFSGTSYEQYF
>TRBJ2-5|NA|TRBV5-1|NA
TGCGCCAGCAGCTTGGCCCAGGACACCCAGGCGGGGACCCAGTACTTC
CASSLAQDTQAGTQYF
>TRBJ2-7|TRBD1|TRBV10-3|NA
TGTGCCATCAGTGACAGGGGGCAGGGGTACGAGCAGTACTTC
CAISDRGQGYEQYF